The clone carrying this T cell receptor beta chain was seen ten or more times. The antigen remains undetermined. TCRdb passed the 5' RACE reads through MiXCR, listing each CDR3 protein once. The table has 40,000 or so distinct CDR3 sequences, approximately 3% seen once. This sample was taken from a study of CD8 T cells in ankylosing spondylitis. General observations from the study: Disease-associated clones were reportedly significantly overrepresented in matched ankylosing spondylitis synovial fluid. Seemingly characteristic of ankylosing spondylitis blood was a TCR beta motif consisting of about 8 highly homologous variants.

Sequences were obtained from blood, either unsorted or a sorted T cell fraction (not recorded which). The receptor comes from a male donor with ankylosing spondylitis or in good health (not recorded which).

The CDR3 DNA is TGTGCCAGCAGCACATTGACAGGGGCGCGATCCTACGAGCAGTACGTC. It encodes CASSTLTGARSYEQYV. V gene TRBV21-1 combines with J gene TRBJ2-7; the DNA was not used to check the table's D call, TRBD1. TRBV21-1 is noted as a pseudogene. The CDR3 length is 16 residues.